The 21 T cell receptor beta chains presented below share a single source sample, sequenced in a study of T cells expressing NK-cell markers. TCRdb reprocessed the 5' RACE reads; each CDR3 protein has one entry and no DNA is given. Here the sample table reports about 380,000 distinct CDR3 sequences. Sequenced: blood T cells: a sorted CD56 or NKG2C T cell subset, CD4+ or CD8+ T cells, or bulk PBMC T cells (not recorded which). These receptors were collected from a man between 18 and 69 years old in good health.

This rearrangement joins TRBV5-1 to TRBJ2-1; the D call from TCRdb, TRBD2, cannot be confirmed without DNA. This CDR3 is built from 16 residues. Germline V gene sequence: CDR1 SGHRS, CDR2 YFSETQ. Here the CDR3 reads CASSPNSGGAYNEQFF. The variable domain in full, with the rest retrieved from reference TRBV5-1 and TRBJ2-1, is KAGVTQTPRYLIKTRGQQVTLSCSPISGHRSVSWYQQTPGQGLQFLFEYFSETQRNKGNFPGRFSGRQFSNSRSEMNVSTLELGDSALYLCASSPNSGGAYNEQFFGPGTRLTVL.

This chain uses TRBV5-1 with TRBJ2-1; the TCRdb D gene call, TRBD2, has no DNA to confirm it. Germline assignment: CDR1 SGHRS and CDR2 YFSETQ. This CDR3 contains 16 residues. CDR3 protein: CASSVRTASSYNEQFF.

The CDR3 here is CAIRSTSTDTQYF. This chain uses TRBV10-3 with TRBJ2-3. CDR3 length: 13 residues. The germline V gene encodes CDR1 ENHRY and CDR2 SYGVKD.

The V and J genes are TRBV12-3 or TRBV12-4 and TRBJ1-1; with no DNA, the TCRdb D assignment of TRBD1 cannot be verified. This CDR3 comprises 13 residues. This CDR3 is CASSPQGVTEAFF.

This chain joins TRBV4-2 and TRBJ2-3; the TCRdb call, TRBD1, lacks DNA for checking. The CDR3 has 16 residues. Germline CDR1 is LGHNA and CDR2 is YNFKEQ. The CDR3: CASSEGSGAGADTQYF.

The V call is TRBV20-1, the J call TRBJ1-3. The CDR3 runs to 13 residues. The germline V gene encodes CDR1 DFQATT and CDR2 SNEGSKA (reference sequence). The CDR3 sequence is CSASWRPGNTIYF.

V and J are TRBV5-1 and TRBJ2-1; no DNA is available, so the TRBD2 call from TCRdb remains unchecked. Germline-derived CDR1 and CDR2 are SGHRS and YFSETQ. The CDR3 runs 16 residues. This chain's CDR3 is CASKGSSGGDYNEQFF.

The J gene is TRBJ2-1, the V gene TRBV20-1; no DNA is available, so the TRBD2 call from TCRdb remains unchecked. Germline assignment: CDR1 DFQATT and CDR2 SNEGSKA (reference sequence). CDR3 size: 18 residues. This chain's CDR3 is CSAPPGTSGGLMYNEQFF.

The chain joins TRBV2 to TRBJ2-2; TCRdb gives TRBD2 as the D gene, but with no DNA this cannot be confirmed. The CDR3 has 14 residues. CDR1 and CDR2 from the germline V gene are SNHLY and FYNNEI. The CDR3 loop is CASSEEAQNGELFF. The full variable domain, with the rest looked up from reference TRBV2 and TRBJ2-2, is EPEVTQTPSHQVTQMGQEVILRCVPISNHLYFYWYRQILGQKVEFLVSFYNNEISEKSEIFDDQFSVERPDGSNFTLKIRSTKLEDSAMYFCASSEEAQNGELFFGEGSRLTVL.

CDR3 region: CSARTGGEGVRQYF. The V gene is TRBV20-1, the J gene TRBJ2-7; TCRdb's D call, TRBD1, is unchecked because there is no DNA. The CDR3 is made up of 14 amino acids. CDR1 DFQATT and CDR2 SNEGSKA come from the germline V gene (reference sequence).

The gene calls are TRBV15 and TRBJ2-2; TCRdb returns TRBD2, unconfirmable since there is no DNA. Germline assignment: CDR1 LNHNV and CDR2 YYDKDF (reference sequence). The CDR3 is 15 amino acids. The CDR3 spells CATSVRGGLTGELFF.

The CDR3: CASSLAFGGYEQYF. The chain joins TRBV5-1 to TRBJ2-7. The CDR3 is made up of 14 amino acids. Germline V gene data show CDR1 as SGHRS and CDR2 as YFSETQ.

The chain recombines TRBV7-3 with TRBJ2-3; the TCRdb D gene call, TRBD1, has no DNA to confirm it. This CDR3 spans 15 amino acids. Germline CDR1 SGHTA, CDR2 FQGTGA. CDR3 protein: CASSLDSSSTDTQYF.

The chain uses TRBV5-1 and TRBJ2-6. There are 16 residues in the CDR3. Germline V lookup: CDR1 SGHRS, CDR2 YFSETQ. CDR3 protein: CASSWQLGAGANVLTF.

This chain connects TRBV27 to TRBJ2-1; TCRdb calls TRBD1, which cannot be checked without DNA. Germline values: CDR1 MNHEY, CDR2 SMNVEV (reference sequence). This CDR3 is 15 amino acids long. Here the CDR3 reads CASSLLRGGVHEQFF.

The chain uses TRBV7-2 and TRBJ2-1. Germline values: CDR1 SGHTA, CDR2 FQGNSA. The CDR3 is 17 residues long. The CDR3 spells CASSFSVTGYSYNEQFF.

This chain uses TRBV2 with TRBJ1-4. The CDR3 spans 12 residues. CDR1 SNHLY and CDR2 FYNNEI come from the germline V gene. CDR3: CASMKGLEKLFF.

This chain uses TRBV5-1 with TRBJ2-7. The CDR3 contains 15 residues. Germline V lookup: CDR1 SGHRS, CDR2 YFSETQ. The CDR3 spells CASRLDVSVSYEQYF.

This rearrangement joins TRBV7-8 to TRBJ1-1; checking the TCRdb D call of TRBD1 is not possible without DNA. Germline loops: CDR1 SGHVS, CDR2 FQNEAQ. There are 15 residues in the CDR3. CDR3 amino acids: CASSSLTGGNTEAFF.

V is TRBV5-1 and J is TRBJ2-7. The CDR3 consists of 11 residues. Germline CDR1 is SGHRS and CDR2 is YFSETQ. The chain's CDR3 is CASRRLDEQYF.

The rearrangement joins TRBV7-6 to TRBJ1-6; TCRdb lists TRBD1, though no DNA is available to test this call. The CDR3 extends over 13 amino acids. CDR1 SGHVS and CDR2 FNYEAQ come from the germline V gene. The CDR3 reads CASSLRQRETLHF.